This T cell receptor beta chain was identified in a study of CD8+CD57+ T cells in acquired aplastic anemia. The study's findings and limits: Patients and controls shared 25 to 30 CD8+ CDR3 sequences.

Investigators profiled TCR beta VDJ and CDR3 from genomic DNA template. TCRdb re-derived calls from the reads in MiXCR, one entry per CDR3 protein. The sample carries 450,000 to 550,000 distinct CDR3 sequences, under 40% recorded once. Patients picked for sequencing had shown CD8+CD57+ cell expansion detected by flow cytometry. The patients all had a severe acquired aplastic anemia diagnosis. This clonotype showed up many times. Its target is unknown. The V end was cut by 7 bases, the J end by 0 bases, with 10 bases between. Germline V gene data show CDR1 as LNHDA and CDR2 as SQIVND (reference sequence). The CDR3 extends over 15 amino acids.

The clonotype originates from a human donor with aplastic anemia. The sequencing input was sorted CD4+, CD8+, or CD8+CD57+ T cells (not recorded which) from PBMCs. This sequence joins TRBV19 and TRBJ2-6; D remains unclear. The chain's CDR3 is CASTIGTSGANVLTF. CDR3 in DNA: TGTGCCAGTACCATAGGTACCTCTGGGGCCAACGTCCTGACTTTC.